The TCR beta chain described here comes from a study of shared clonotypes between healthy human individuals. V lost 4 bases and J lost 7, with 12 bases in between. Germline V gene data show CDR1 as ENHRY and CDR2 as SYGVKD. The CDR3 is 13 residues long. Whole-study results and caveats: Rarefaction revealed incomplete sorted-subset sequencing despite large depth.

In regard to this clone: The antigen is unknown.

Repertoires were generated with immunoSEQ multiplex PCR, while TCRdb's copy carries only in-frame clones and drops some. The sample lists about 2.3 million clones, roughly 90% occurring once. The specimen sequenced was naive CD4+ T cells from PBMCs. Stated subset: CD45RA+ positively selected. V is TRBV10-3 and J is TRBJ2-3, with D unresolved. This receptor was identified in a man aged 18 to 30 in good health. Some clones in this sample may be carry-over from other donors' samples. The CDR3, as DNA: TGTGCCATCAGTGGGAACGTCGCAAATACGCAGTATTTT. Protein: CAISGNVANTQYF.